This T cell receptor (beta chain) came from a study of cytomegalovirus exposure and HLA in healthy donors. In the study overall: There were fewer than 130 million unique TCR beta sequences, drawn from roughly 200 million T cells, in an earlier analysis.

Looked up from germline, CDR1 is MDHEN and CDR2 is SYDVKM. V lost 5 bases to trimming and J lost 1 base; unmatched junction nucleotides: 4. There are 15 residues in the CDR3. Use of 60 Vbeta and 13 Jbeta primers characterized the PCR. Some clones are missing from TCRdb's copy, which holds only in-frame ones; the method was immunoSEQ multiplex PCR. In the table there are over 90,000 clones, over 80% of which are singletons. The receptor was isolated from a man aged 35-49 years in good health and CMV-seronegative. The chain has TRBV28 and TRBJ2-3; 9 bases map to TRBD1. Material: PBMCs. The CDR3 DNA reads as TGTGCCAGCAGTGTGTGGGACAGGGGCACAGATACGCAGTATTTT. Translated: CASSVWDRGTDTQYF.